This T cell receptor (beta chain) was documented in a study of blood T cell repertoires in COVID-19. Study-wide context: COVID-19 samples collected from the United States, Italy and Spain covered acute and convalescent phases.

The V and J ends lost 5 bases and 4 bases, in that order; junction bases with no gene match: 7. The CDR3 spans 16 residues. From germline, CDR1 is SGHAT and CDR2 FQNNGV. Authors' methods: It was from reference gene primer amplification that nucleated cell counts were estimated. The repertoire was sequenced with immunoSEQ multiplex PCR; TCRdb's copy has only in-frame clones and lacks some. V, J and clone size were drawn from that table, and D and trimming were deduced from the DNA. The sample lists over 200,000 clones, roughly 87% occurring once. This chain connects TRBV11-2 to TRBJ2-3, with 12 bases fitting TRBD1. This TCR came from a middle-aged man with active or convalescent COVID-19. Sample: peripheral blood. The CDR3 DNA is TGTGCCAGCAGCCCCCGGGACAGGGGGCTAGCAGATACGCAGTATTTT. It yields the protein CASSPRDRGLADTQYF.